This T cell receptor (beta chain) was retrieved from a study of cytomegalovirus exposure and HLA in healthy donors. The wider study: Earlier work reported roughly 120 million unique TCR beta sequences from 180 million or so T cells. Findings and limits, study-wide: Later analysis placed DRB1 highest and HLA-C lowest in TCR association rates, which differed by HLA locus. Analysis was carried out at a later point, and it linked a missense DCLRE1C variant to TCR beta V- and J-gene trimming.

In nominal health when sampled, donors likely had unrecorded immune exposures nonetheless. A remark on this clone: Its antigen is not known.

The PCR had 60 Vbeta and 13 Jbeta primers. TCRdb's table, derived via immunoSEQ multiplex PCR, lists solely in-frame clones and lacks some. The table has some 150,000 clones, approximately 82% seen once. Sequencing was done on a sample of PBMCs. The source is a male donor in good health and CMV-seronegative.

CDR3 DNA: TGTGCCAGCACCTTGGACAGGGGGCTTACTGAAGCTTTCTTT. Protein: CASTLDRGLTEAFF. This rearrangement joins TRBV2 to TRBJ1-1; TRBD1 agrees at 11 bases. CDR1 is SNHLY, CDR2 FYNNEI, per germline. After removal of 7 bases from V and 5 bases from J, the junction contained 6 bases not matched to a gene. The CDR3 extends over 14 amino acids.